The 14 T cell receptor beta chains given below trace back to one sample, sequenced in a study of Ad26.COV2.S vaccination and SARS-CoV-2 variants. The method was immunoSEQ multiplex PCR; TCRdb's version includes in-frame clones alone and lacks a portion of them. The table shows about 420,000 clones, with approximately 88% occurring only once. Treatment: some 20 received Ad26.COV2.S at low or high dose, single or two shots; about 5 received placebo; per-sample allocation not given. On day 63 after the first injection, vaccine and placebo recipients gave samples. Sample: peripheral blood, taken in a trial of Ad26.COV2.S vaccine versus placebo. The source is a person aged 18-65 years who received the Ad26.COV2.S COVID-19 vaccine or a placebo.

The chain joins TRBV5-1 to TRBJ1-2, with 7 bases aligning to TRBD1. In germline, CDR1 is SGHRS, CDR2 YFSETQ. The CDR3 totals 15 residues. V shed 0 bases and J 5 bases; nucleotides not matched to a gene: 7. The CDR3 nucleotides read TGCGCCAGCAGCTTGGTGACAGGGAACTTATATGGCTACACCTTC. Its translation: CASSLVTGNLYGYTF.

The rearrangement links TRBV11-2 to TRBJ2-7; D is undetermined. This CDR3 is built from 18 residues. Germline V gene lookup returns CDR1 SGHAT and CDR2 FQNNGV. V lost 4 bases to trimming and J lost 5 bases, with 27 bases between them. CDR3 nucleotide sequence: TGTGCCAGCAGCTCCTACGCCATCGGCGCCTTTGGAGCTAACGAGCAGTACTTC. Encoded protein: CASSSYAIGAFGANEQYF.

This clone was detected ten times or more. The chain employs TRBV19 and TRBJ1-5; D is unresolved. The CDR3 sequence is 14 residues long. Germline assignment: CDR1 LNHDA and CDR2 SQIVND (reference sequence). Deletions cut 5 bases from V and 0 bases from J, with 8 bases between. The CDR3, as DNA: TGTGCCAGTAGTCCCCCTGTTAGCAATCAGCCCCAGCATTTT. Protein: CASSPPVSNQPQHF. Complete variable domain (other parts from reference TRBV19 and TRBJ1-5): DGGITQSPKYLFRKEGQNVTLSCEQNLNHDAMYWYRQDPGQGLRLIYYSQIVNDFQKGDIAEGYSVSREKKESFPLTVTSAQKNPTAFYLCASSPPVSNQPQHFGDGTRLSIL.

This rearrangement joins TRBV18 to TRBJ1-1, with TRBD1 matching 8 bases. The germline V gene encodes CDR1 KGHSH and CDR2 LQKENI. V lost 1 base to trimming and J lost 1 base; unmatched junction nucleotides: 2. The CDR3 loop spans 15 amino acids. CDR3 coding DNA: TGTGCCAGCTCACCACAAACAGGGGGGAACACTGAAGCTTTCTTT. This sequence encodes CASSPQTGGNTEAFF.

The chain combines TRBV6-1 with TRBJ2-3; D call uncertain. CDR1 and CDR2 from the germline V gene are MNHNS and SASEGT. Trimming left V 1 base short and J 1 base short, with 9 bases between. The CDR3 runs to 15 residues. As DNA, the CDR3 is TGTGCCAGCAGTGAAGTGGACGAGGGCACAGATACGCAGTATTTT. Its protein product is CASSEVDEGTDTQYF.

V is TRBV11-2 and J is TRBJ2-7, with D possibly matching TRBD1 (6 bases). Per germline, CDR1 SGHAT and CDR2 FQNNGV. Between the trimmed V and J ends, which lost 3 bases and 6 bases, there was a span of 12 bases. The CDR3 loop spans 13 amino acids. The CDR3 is CASSLGRGSEQYF. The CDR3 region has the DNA TGTGCCAGCAGCTTGGGCAGGGGCTCCGAGCAGTACTTC.

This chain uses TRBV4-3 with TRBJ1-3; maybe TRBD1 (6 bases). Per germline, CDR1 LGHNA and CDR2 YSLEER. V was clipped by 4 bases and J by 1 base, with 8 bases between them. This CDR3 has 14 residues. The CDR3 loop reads CASSLGASGNTIYF. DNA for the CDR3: TGCGCCAGCAGCCTGGGGGCGTCTGGAAACACCATATATTTT.

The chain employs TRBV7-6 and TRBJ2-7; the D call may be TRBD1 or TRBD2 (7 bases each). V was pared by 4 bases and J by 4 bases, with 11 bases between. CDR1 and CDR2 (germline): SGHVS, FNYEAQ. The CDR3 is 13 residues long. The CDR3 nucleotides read TGTGCCAGCAGCTCCCAGGGGGGGTACGAGCAGTACTTC. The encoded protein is CASSSQGGYEQYF. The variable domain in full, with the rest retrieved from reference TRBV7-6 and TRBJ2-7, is GAGVSQSPRYKVTKRGQDVALRCDPISGHVSLYWYRQALGQGPEFLTYFNYEAQQDKSGLPNDRFSAERPEGSISTLTIQRTEQRDSAMYRCASSSQGGYEQYFGPGTRLTVT.

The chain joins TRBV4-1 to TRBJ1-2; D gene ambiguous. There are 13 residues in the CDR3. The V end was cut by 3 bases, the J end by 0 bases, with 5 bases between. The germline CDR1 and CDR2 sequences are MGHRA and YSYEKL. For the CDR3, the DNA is TGCGCCAGCAGCCAGTTGTCTAACTATGGCTACACCTTC. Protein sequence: CASSQLSNYGYTF.

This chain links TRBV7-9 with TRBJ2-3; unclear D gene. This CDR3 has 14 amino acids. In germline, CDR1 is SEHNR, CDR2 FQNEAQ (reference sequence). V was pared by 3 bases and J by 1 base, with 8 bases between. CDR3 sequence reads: CASSFNRGTDTQYF. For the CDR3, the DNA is TGTGCCAGCAGCTTTAACCGGGGCACAGATACGCAGTATTTT.

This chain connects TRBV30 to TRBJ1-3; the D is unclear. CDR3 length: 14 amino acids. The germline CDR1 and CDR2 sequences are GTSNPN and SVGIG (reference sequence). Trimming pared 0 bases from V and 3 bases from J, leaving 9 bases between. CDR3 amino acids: CAWSVTRLGNTIYF. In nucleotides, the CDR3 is TGTGCCTGGAGTGTAACCCGCCTTGGAAACACCATATATTTT.

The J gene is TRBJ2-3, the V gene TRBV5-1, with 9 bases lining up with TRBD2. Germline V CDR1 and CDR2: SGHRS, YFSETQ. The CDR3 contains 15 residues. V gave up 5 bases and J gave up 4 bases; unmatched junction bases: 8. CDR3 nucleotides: TGCGCCAGCAGTCGTAGCGGGGGTGGCCCAGATACGCAGTATTTT. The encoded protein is CASSRSGGGPDTQYF.

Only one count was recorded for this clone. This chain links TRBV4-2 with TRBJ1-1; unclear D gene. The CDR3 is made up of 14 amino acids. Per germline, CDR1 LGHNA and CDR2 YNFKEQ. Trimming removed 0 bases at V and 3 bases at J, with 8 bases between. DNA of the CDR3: TGTGCCAGCAGCCAAGATCTGGTGGACACTGAAGCTTTCTTT. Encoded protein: CASSQDLVDTEAFF.

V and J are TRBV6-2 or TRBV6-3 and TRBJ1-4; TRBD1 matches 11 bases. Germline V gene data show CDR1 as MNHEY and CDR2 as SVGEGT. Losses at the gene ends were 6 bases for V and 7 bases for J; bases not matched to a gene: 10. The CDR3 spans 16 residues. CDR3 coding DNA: TGTGCCAGCAGCCCGGGACAGGGGGTTAGAGGTGAAAAACTGTTTTTT. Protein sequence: CASSPGQGVRGEKLFF.